Below are 2 T cell receptor beta chains sequenced from a single sample in a study of beta chain features in type 1 diabetes. As every portion of the isolated RNA was reverse transcribed, the sequencing read expressed TCRB transcripts. Profiled with immunoSEQ multiplex PCR; TCRdb holds only in-frame clones, not every one. The table records hundreds of thousands of clones, about 14% of them present only once. Study-wide points: In all four CD4+ subsets, TCRB CDR3 length was significantly, moderately reduced in type 1 diabetes.

The antigens for these receptors are not known. Sequenced: naive CD4+ T cells from blood. Receptors were obtained from a young man with type 1 diabetes.

This clone showed up just a few times. The rearrangement uses TRBV4-3 and TRBJ1-1; D remains ambiguous. CDR3 length: 15 residues. Deletions cut 0 bases from V and 0 bases from J, with 8 bases between. The germline V gene encodes CDR1 LGHNA and CDR2 YSLEER. The CDR3 sequence: CASSQDNSMNTEAFF. In DNA, the CDR3 is TGCGCCAGCAGCCAAGATAACAGTATGAACACTGAAGCTTTCTTT.

This clone showed up just a few times. The chain links TRBV28 to TRBJ2-5; possibly TRBD2 for D (7 bases). The V end lost 3 bases, the J end lost 7 bases, and 18 bases lay between the germline ends. CDR3 size: 15 residues. Looked up from germline, CDR1 is MDHEN and CDR2 is SYDVKM. The CDR3 DNA reads TGTGCCAGCAGTTTCGGGGGGCGCCTTTTGGGGACCCAGTACTTC. Translation: CASSFGGRLLGTQYF.